This T cell receptor (beta chain) came from a study of T-cell reconstitution after alpha-beta-depleted transplantation in children. A library of TCRbeta sequences, prepared with unique molecular identifiers, was generated. Each CDR3 protein gets one entry after TCRdb re-called the PCR reads with MiXCR. The sample records hundreds of thousands of distinct CDR3 sequences, roughly an eighth being singletons. The germline V gene encodes CDR1 SQVTM and CDR2 ANQGSEA. Losses at the gene ends were 5 bases for V and 3 bases for J; bases not matched to a gene: 7. This CDR3 region has 14 residues. This clonotype was seen repeatedly, ten times or more.

The sequence came from a human donor who donated a stem cell graft to a child with combined immunodeficiency. The material sequenced was PBMCs from the stem cell graft donor, taken from the stem cell graft. The chain links TRBV29-1 to TRBJ1-2, with TRBD1 identical over 9 bases. The CDR3 DNA is TGCAGCGTTCCACCGGGACAGGGAGACTATGGCTACACCTTC. This sequence encodes CSVPPGQGDYGYTF.